The 27 T cell receptor beta chains listed next were all sequenced from one sample in a study of PD-1 blockade in classical Hodgkin lymphoma. With no exception, relapse followed autologous stem cell transplantation in all patients, and brentuximab vedotin exposure varied. The data were produced by immunoSEQ multiplex PCR, yet TCRdb's version contains in-frame clones alone and is incomplete. The sample lists fewer than 25,000 clones; 75% to 85% were seen once. The material sequenced was peripheral blood mononuclear cells (PBMCs), taken before the second cycle of nivolumab. These receptors came from a human donor with classical Hodgkin lymphoma.

In regard to this clone: Other DNA sequences in the same sample also yield this CDR3. The gene calls are TRBV6-5 and TRBJ1-5, with TRBD1 identical over 8 bases. From germline, CDR1 is MNHEY and CDR2 SVGAGI. Trimming took 6 bases from V and 3 from J; bases not matched to a gene: 7. The CDR3 extends over 15 amino acids. DNA of the CDR3: TGTGCCAGCAGCCTAGGGACAGGCCTCAATCAGCCCCAGCATTTT. Translated: CASSLGTGLNQPQHF.

The chain couples TRBV6-1 to TRBJ2-7, with 10 bases matching TRBD1. Looked up from germline, CDR1 is MNHNS and CDR2 is SASEGT. The CDR3 is made up of 15 amino acids. The junction had 6 bases not matched to a gene; V was cut back by 6 bases and J by 1 base. The CDR3, as DNA: TGTGCCAGCAGAACAGGACAGGGGGGGTCCTACGAGCAGTACTTC. Residues: CASRTGQGGSYEQYF.

V gene TRBV7-2 combines with J gene TRBJ2-1; 10 positions agree with TRBD2. This CDR3 is built from 15 residues. Germline loops: CDR1 SGHTA, CDR2 FQGNSA. With V trimmed by 5 bases and J by 3 bases, 4 bases remained unmatched. The CDR3 here is CASSVSGGDYNEQFF. CDR3 nucleotides: TGTGCCAGCAGCGTGAGCGGGGGGGACTACAATGAGCAGTTCTTC.

The V gene is TRBV29-1, the J gene TRBJ2-5, with 8 bases that match TRBD1. Trimming at V came to 7 bases and at J to 4 bases, leaving 8 bases not matched to a gene. This CDR3 has 13 residues. Per germline, CDR1 SQVTM and CDR2 ANQGSEA. This chain's CDR3 is CSARTGQGETQYF. CDR3 coding DNA: TGCAGCGCACGGACAGGGCAAGGAGAGACCCAGTACTTC.

The V call is TRBV6-5, the J call TRBJ2-7; D gene unclear. CDR1 MNHEY and CDR2 SVGAGI come from the germline V gene. Trimming took off 3 bases at V and 0 bases at J, with 6 bases between the two ends. The CDR3 has 13 residues. CDR3 loop: CASSYSLSYEQYF. CDR3 DNA: TGTGCCAGCAGTTATTCTCTCTCCTACGAGCAGTACTTC.

The chain couples TRBV10-1 to TRBJ2-4; D perhaps matches TRBD2 (6 bases). Germline lookup yields CDR1 WNHNN and CDR2 SYGVQD (reference sequence). V dropped 6 bases and J dropped 0 bases, with 24 bases sitting between them. The CDR3 runs to 19 residues. The CDR3 sequence: CASSLKTLSGGIAKNIQYF. CDR3 sequence (DNA): TGCGCCAGCAGCCTCAAAACCCTCTCTGGGGGGATAGCCAAAAACATTCAGTACTTC.

The chain carries TRBV7-2 and TRBJ1-1, with D possibly TRBD1 on 6 matching bases. V was clipped by 5 bases and J by 5 bases, with 15 bases between them. CDR3 length: 14 amino acids. CDR1 SGHTA and CDR2 FQGNSA come from the germline V gene. The CDR3 DNA is TGTGCCAGCAGCCTACAAGGGGGGGGGACTGAAGCTTTCTTT. This gives the protein CASSLQGGGTEAFF. The whole variable domain, filled in from reference TRBV7-2 and TRBJ1-1, reads GAGVSQSPSNKVTEKGKDVELRCDPISGHTALYWYRQSLGQGLEFLIYFQGNSAPDKSGLPSDRFSAERTGGSVSTLTIQRTQQEDSAVYLCASSLQGGGTEAFFGQGTRLTVV.

The chain has TRBV7-2 and TRBJ2-1; perhaps TRBD1 as D (5 bases). Trimming cost V 1 base and J 9 bases, with 13 bases left between them. CDR3 size: 14 residues. Germline V gene lookup returns CDR1 SGHTA and CDR2 FQGNSA. This CDR3 reads CASSLVQGSGEQFF. Written as DNA, the CDR3 is TGTGCCAGCAGCTTAGTTCAGGGTTCGGGTGAGCAGTTCTTC. The entire variable domain, with the rest obtained from reference TRBV7-2 and TRBJ2-1, is as follows: GAGVSQSPSNKVTEKGKDVELRCDPISGHTALYWYRQSLGQGLEFLIYFQGNSAPDKSGLPSDRFSAERTGGSVSTLTIQRTQQEDSAVYLCASSLVQGSGEQFFGPGTRLTVL.

The genes are TRBV10-3 and TRBJ1-4; D gene ambiguous. The germline V and J ends were trimmed by 3 bases and 7 bases, with 3 bases remaining between them. The V gene's germline CDR1 is ENHRY and CDR2 SYGVKD. This CDR3 spans 11 amino acids. CDR3 region: CAISDGEKLFF. CDR3 nucleotides: TGTGCCATCAGTGACGGTGAAAAACTGTTTTTT.

This clone was detected a few times. The rearrangement joins TRBV7-8 to TRBJ2-7; no clear D gene. The CDR3 contains 11 residues. Germline V gene sequence: CDR1 SGHVS, CDR2 FQNEAQ. V was clipped by 3 bases and J by 6 bases, with 6 bases between them. CDR3 DNA: TGTGCCAGCAGCTTGAGAGCCGAGCAGTACTTC. Translated: CASSLRAEQYF.

V gene TRBV5-8 combines with J gene TRBJ1-4, with 7 bases identical to TRBD1. The junction had 7 bases not matched to a gene; V was cut back by 7 bases and J by 4 bases. The CDR3 runs to 14 residues. Germline V gene data show CDR1 as SGHTS and CDR2 as YDEGEE. Written as DNA, the CDR3 is TGTGCCAGCCGGTTGGGACAGCTTAATGAAAAACTGTTTTTT. This gives the protein CASRLGQLNEKLFF.

The chain has TRBV19 and TRBJ1-5; no clear D. CDR1 and CDR2 (germline): LNHDA, SQIVND (reference sequence). Trimming cost V 1 base and J 6 bases, with 13 bases left between them. This CDR3 is 15 amino acids long. The CDR3 sequence is CASSIVHQRGQPQHF. The DNA for the CDR3 is TGTGCCAGTAGTATAGTTCATCAGAGAGGTCAGCCCCAGCATTTT.

This clone was recorded only once. The chain carries TRBV6-5 and TRBJ1-2; D unresolved. The CDR3 is made up of 14 amino acids. Germline V gene lookup returns CDR1 MNHEY and CDR2 SVGAGI. Trimming cost V 1 base and J 5 bases, with 11 bases left between them. The CDR3 region is CASSYFGTSYGYTF. In DNA, the CDR3 is TGTGCCAGCAGTTACTTCGGAACGTCGTATGGCTACACCTTC.

The table lists this clone with a count of one. This chain links TRBV18 with TRBJ1-1; D is unresolved. Trimming removed 2 bases from V and 1 base from J, with 8 bases in between. CDR1 KGHSH and CDR2 LQKENI come from the germline V gene. This CDR3 is 14 amino acids long. The CDR3 region is CASSPKGGNTEAFF. The DNA of the CDR3 is TGTGCCAGCTCACCAAAGGGAGGGAACACTGAAGCTTTCTTT.

The V call is TRBV6-1, the J call TRBJ1-1, with D possibly TRBD1 on 6 matching bases. The V gene lost 7 bases and the J gene lost 4 bases, with 10 bases spanning the gap. CDR1 is MNHNS and CDR2 is SASEGT in the germline V gene. This CDR3 is built from 12 residues. The CDR3 DNA sequence: TGTGCCAGCAAACAGGGTATCACTGAAGCTTTCTTT. Protein: CASKQGITEAFF.

V usage is TRBV1 and J usage is TRBJ2-7. TRBV1 is labeled a pseudogene. The CDR3 extends over 10 amino acids. The chain's CDR3 is CTSSHYEQYF. In DNA, the CDR3 is TGCACCAGCAGCCATTACGAGCAGTACTTC.

This clone was counted between two and nine times. The chain uses TRBV23-1 and TRBJ1-1; no definite D call. TRBV23-1 is placed among ORFs of uncertain function. This CDR3 region has 16 residues. Deletions cut 2 bases from V and 7 bases from J, with 20 bases between. The CDR3 DNA follows: TGCGCCAGCAGTCAAGACGGACCCCCAACCTCTCTTGAAGCTTTCTTT. Protein product: CASSQDGPPTSLEAFF.

The chain recombines TRBV7-2 with TRBJ1-2; the match to TRBD1 covers 10 bases. The length of the CDR3 is 12 residues. Germline CDR1 reads SGHTA; CDR2 reads FQGNSA. V shed 9 bases and J 8 bases; nucleotides not matched to a gene: 6. The CDR3 bases are TGTGCCAGTGGGGGACAGGGGTTAGGCTACACCTTC. Translated, it gives CASGGQGLGYTF.

This clone was seen a single time. The chain employs TRBV30 and TRBJ1-6; 7 bases match TRBD1. The germline V gene has CDR1 GTSNPN and CDR2 SVGIG (reference sequence). The V segment lost 2 bases and the J segment 4 bases; nucleotides outside the gene matches: 11. CDR3 length: 17 residues. The CDR3 coding sequence is TGTGCCTGGAGTTTCACCGGGACAGCCTTATATAATTCACCCCTCCACTTT. Protein product: CAWSFTGTALYNSPLHF.

The genes are TRBV5-4 and TRBJ2-1; TRBD2 matches at 12 bases. The V and J ends lost 0 bases and 8 bases, in that order; junction bases with no gene match: 3. The CDR3 covers 15 residues. Per the germline V gene, CDR1 is SGHNT and CDR2 is YYREEE (reference sequence). The CDR3: CASSLGLAGEYEQFF. DNA for the CDR3: TGTGCCAGCAGCTTGGGACTAGCGGGAGAGTATGAGCAGTTCTTC.

By its share, this clone is large (0.1 to 1%). V usage is TRBV7-8 and J usage is TRBJ2-1, with TRBD1 as a possible D gene (6 bases). Trimming left V 5 bases short and J 7 bases short, with 12 bases between. Germline-derived CDR1 and CDR2 are SGHVS and FQNEAQ. The CDR3 consists of 13 residues. The CDR3 protein is CASSDGTPNEQFF. The DNA for the CDR3 is TGTGCCAGCAGCGACGGGACACCGAATGAGCAGTTCTTC.

The chain uses TRBV27 and TRBJ1-1, with D perhaps matching TRBD1 (6 bases). Germline loops: CDR1 MNHEY, CDR2 SMNVEV (reference sequence). V was pared by 5 bases and J by 1 base, with 11 bases between. This CDR3 has 14 residues. CDR3 region: CASSEGGSNTEAFF. The CDR3 bases are TGTGCCAGCAGTGAGGGGGGCTCGAACACTGAAGCTTTCTTT.

This clone was counted once. V and J are TRBV5-1 and TRBJ2-1; D assignment may be TRBD1 or TRBD2 (6 bases each). The CDR3 covers 14 residues. Germline-derived CDR1 and CDR2 are SGHRS and YFSETQ. The V gene lost 4 bases and the J gene lost 9 bases, with 17 bases spanning the gap. CDR3 sequence: CASSRGGPAGEQFF. The CDR3 region has the DNA TGCGCCAGCAGCCGAGGGGGGCCGGCCGGTGAGCAGTTCTTC.

This clone came up a few times. This chain uses TRBV4-1 with TRBJ2-7, with D possibly being TRBD1 or TRBD2 (5 bases each). The germline CDR1 and CDR2 sequences are MGHRA and YSYEKL. The V and J ends lost 5 bases and 3 bases respectively, with 20 bases between them. The CDR3 extends over 16 amino acids. CDR3 residues: CASSYGTHLWGYEQYF. The CDR3 bases are TGCGCCAGCAGCTACGGGACCCATCTATGGGGCTACGAGCAGTACTTC.

The J gene is TRBJ2-1, the V gene TRBV5-1, with TRBD1 matching 7 bases. Germline loops: CDR1 SGHRS, CDR2 YFSETQ. V lost 3 bases and J lost 4; bases outside the gene matches: 4. The CDR3 loop spans 14 amino acids. CDR3 protein: CASSWDRSYNEQFF. CDR3 DNA: TGCGCCAGCAGCTGGGACAGATCGTACAATGAGCAGTTCTTC. Full variable domain (missing parts from reference TRBV5-1 and TRBJ2-1): KAGVTQTPRYLIKTRGQQVTLSCSPISGHRSVSWYQQTPGQGLQFLFEYFSETQRNKGNFPGRFSGRQFSNSRSEMNVSTLELGDSALYLCASSWDRSYNEQFFGPGTRLTVL.

The gene calls are TRBV6-6 and TRBJ2-3, with D perhaps matching TRBD2 (6 bases). V shed 2 bases and J shed 4 bases, with 10 bases lying between them. Germline lookup yields CDR1 MNHNY and CDR2 SVGAGI (reference sequence). The CDR3 has 14 residues. The CDR3 here is CASSYGGLADTQYF. The CDR3 DNA reads as TGTGCCAGCAGTTACGGGGGGTTGGCAGATACGCAGTATTTT.

The chain couples TRBV6-6 to TRBJ1-1; D not resolved. V lost 5 bases, J lost 4 bases, and 14 bases lay in between. Germline values: CDR1 MNHNY, CDR2 SVGAGI (reference sequence). There are 14 residues in the CDR3. For the CDR3, the DNA is TGTGCCAGCAGTAACCGACCACGGGGCACTGAAGCTTTCTTT. The encoded protein is CASSNRPRGTEAFF.